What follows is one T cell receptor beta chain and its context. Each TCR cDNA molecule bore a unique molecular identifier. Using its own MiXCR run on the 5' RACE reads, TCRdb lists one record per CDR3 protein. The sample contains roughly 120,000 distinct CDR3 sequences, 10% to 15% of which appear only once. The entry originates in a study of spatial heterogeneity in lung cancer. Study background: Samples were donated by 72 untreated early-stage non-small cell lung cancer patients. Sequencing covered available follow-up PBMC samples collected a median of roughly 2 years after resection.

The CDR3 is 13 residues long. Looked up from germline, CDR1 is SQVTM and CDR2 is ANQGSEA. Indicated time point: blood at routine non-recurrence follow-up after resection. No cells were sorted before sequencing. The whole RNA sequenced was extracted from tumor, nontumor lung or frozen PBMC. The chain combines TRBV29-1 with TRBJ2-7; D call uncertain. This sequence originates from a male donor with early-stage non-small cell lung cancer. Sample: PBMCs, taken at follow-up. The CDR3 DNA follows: TGCAGTGATAGGCCCCTGATGGGCTACGAGCAGTACTTC. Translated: CSDRPLMGYEQYF.